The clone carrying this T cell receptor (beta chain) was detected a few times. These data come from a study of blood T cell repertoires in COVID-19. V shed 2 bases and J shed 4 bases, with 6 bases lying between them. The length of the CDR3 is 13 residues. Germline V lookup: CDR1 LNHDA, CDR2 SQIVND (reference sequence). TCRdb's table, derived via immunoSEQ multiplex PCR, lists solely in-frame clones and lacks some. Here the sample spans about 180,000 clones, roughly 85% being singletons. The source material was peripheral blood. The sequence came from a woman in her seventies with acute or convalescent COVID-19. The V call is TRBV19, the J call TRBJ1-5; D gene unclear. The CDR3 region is CASSISENQPQHF. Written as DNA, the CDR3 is TGTGCCAGTAGTATATCCGAGAATCAGCCCCAGCATTTT. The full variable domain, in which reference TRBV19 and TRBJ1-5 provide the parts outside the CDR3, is DGGITQSPKYLFRKEGQNVTLSCEQNLNHDAMYWYRQDPGQGLRLIYYSQIVNDFQKGDIAEGYSVSREKKESFPLTVTSAQKNPTAFYLCASSISENQPQHFGDGTRLSIL.